The rows below give T cell receptor beta chains drawn from one sample of a study of cytomegalovirus exposure and HLA in healthy donors. Assay used: immunoSEQ multiplex PCR; TCRdb lists only in-frame clones, some missing. The sample comprises about 190,000 clones, about four fifths of which are singletons, and around 5.9% rests with the top ten. The specimen sequenced was PBMCs. The receptors shown here come from a woman aged 25-40 years in good health and CMV-seropositive. Each CDR3 is given with its conserved first and last residue. The D gene is left open where the match is weak. The size entry is marked missing in some rows and otherwise reads once, few, many or a size class.

TRBD2	NA	TRBV7-6	TRBJ2-2	CASSARPAGSTGELFF	TGTGCCAGCAGCGCCCGACCAGCGGGGTCCACCGGGGAGCTGTTTTTT
NA	few	TRBV28	TRBJ1-2	CASAPSAGGADYGYTF	TGTGCCAGCGCCCCGTCCGCGGGGGGCGCGGACTATGGCTACACCTTC
NA	NA	TRBV7-9	TRBJ1-1	CSSSGLNTEAFF	TGTTCCTCCTCGGGTTTGAACACTGAAGCTTTCTTT
NA	NA	TRBV6-5	TRBJ1-2	CASSYSGGAPKDGYTF	TGTGCCAGCAGTTACTCGGGGGGAGCCCCCAAGGATGGCTACACCTTC
NA	NA	TRBV6-1	TRBJ1-2	CASSVGDYGYTF	TGTGCCAGCAGTGTAGGGGACTATGGCTACACCTTC
NA	NA	TRBV19	TRBJ1-1	CASRISSLNSGSEAFF	TGTGCCAGTAGAATAAGTTCCCTCAATTCGGGTTCTGAAGCTTTCTTT
TRBD2	NA	TRBV6-5	TRBJ2-7	CASSYRLAGSSYEQYF	TGTGCCAGCAGTTATAGACTAGCGGGATCCTCCTACGAGCAGTACTTC
NA	NA	TRBV19	TRBJ2-7	CASGATAYEQYF	TGTGCCAGTGGTGCAACAGCCTACGAGCAGTACTTC
TRBD1	NA	TRBV2	TRBJ2-5	CASSVGQGDSGTQYF	TGTGCCAGCAGTGTGGGACAGGGGGACAGTGGGACCCAGTACTTC
NA	NA	TRBV5-1	TRBJ2-2	CASRLGGTRNTGELFF	TGCGCCAGCAGGTTGGGCGGGACGAGGAACACCGGGGAGCTGTTTTTT
TRBD2	NA	TRBV19	TRBJ2-1	CASSIGGTSSNEQFF	TGTGCCAGTAGTATTGGCGGGACTAGCAGTAATGAGCAGTTCTTC
NA	NA	TRBV9	TRBJ1-1	CASSVSRANTEAFF	TGTGCCAGCAGCGTGTCCAGGGCGAACACTGAAGCTTTCTTT
NA	NA	TRBV7-8	TRBJ2-3	CASSLVGGGRAVTDTQYF	TGTGCCAGCAGCTTAGTCGGGGGCGGGAGAGCGGTCACAGATACGCAGTATTTT
TRBD1	NA	TRBV2	TRBJ2-7	CASSEGTGGNEQYF	TGTGCCAGCAGTGAAGGGACAGGGGGCAACGAGCAGTACTTC
NA	NA	TRBV5-1	TRBJ2-2	CASRLERRGTGELFF	TGCGCCAGCAGACTCGAGAGGAGGGGCACCGGGGAGCTGTTTTTT
TRBD1	NA	TRBV15	TRBJ2-1	CATSRDPTPVWTGGYNEQFF	TGTGCCACCAGCAGAGATCCCACCCCCGTATGGACAGGGGGTTACAATGAGCAGTTCTTC
TRBD1	NA	TRBV28	TRBJ1-2	CASSDRVGGYTF	TGTGCCAGCAGTGACAGGGTTGGCGGCTACACCTTC
NA	NA	TRBV10-2	TRBJ2-5	CASRDPRGETQYF	TGCGCCAGCAGGGACCCTAGGGGAGAGACCCAGTACTTC
NA	NA	TRBV6-5	TRBJ1-5	CASSDNHSNQPQHF	TGTGCCAGCAGCGACAACCATAGCAATCAGCCCCAGCATTTT
NA	NA	TRBV18	TRBJ1-2	CASSPSGENYGYTF	TGTGCCAGCTCACCATCGGGGGAGAACTATGGCTACACCTTC
NA	NA	TRBV19	TRBJ1-1	CASTLRYEAFF	TGTGCCAGTACCCTCCGGTATGAAGCTTTCTTT
NA	NA	TRBV27	TRBJ2-4	CASSLAGQIAKNIQCF	TGTGCCAGCAGTTTAGCGGGGCAAATCGCCAAAAACATTCAGTGCTTC
NA	NA	TRBV2	TRBJ1-4	CASRSGGPTNEKLFF	TGTGCCAGCAGGTCCGGGGGGCCGACTAATGAAAAACTGTTTTTT
TRBD1	NA	TRBV5-1	TRBJ2-7	CASSPTGTGVYEQYF	TGCGCCAGCAGCCCCACCGGGACAGGGGTCTACGAGCAGTACTTC
TRBD2	NA	TRBV9	TRBJ2-2	CASSVASGGAGGELFF	TGTGCCAGCAGCGTGGCTAGCGGGGGGGCCGGCGGGGAGCTGTTTTTT
NA	NA	TRBV5-8	TRBJ2-1	CASSLEDTYNEQFF	TGTGCCAGCAGCCTGGAGGACACCTACAATGAGCAGTTCTTC
NA	NA	TRBV5-6	TRBJ2-3	CASSLSAISTDTQYF	TGTGCCAGCAGCTTGAGCGCTATTAGCACAGATACGCAGTATTTT
NA	NA	TRBV5-1	TRBJ2-7	CASSFPRDPTARSYEQYF	TGCGCCAGCAGCTTCCCCAGGGATCCTACGGCTCGGTCCTACGAGCAGTACTTC
TRBD2	NA	TRBV28	TRBJ2-3	CASSQGTSGSSTDTQYF	TGTGCCAGCAGCCAAGGGACTAGCGGGAGTAGCACAGATACGCAGTATTTT
TRBD1	NA	TRBV2	TRBJ1-4	CASRVDRGKVEKLFF	TGTGCCAGCAGGGTAGACAGGGGGAAAGTTGAAAAACTGTTTTTT
TRBD1	once	TRBV5-1	TRBJ1-6	CASSVDRVGYNSPLHF	TGCGCCAGCAGCGTCGACAGGGTGGGATATAATTCACCCCTCCACTTT
TRBD2	once	TRBV28	TRBJ2-5	CASSLAGLGEETQYF	TGTGCCAGCAGTTTAGCGGGACTAGGGGAGGAGACCCAGTACTTC
NA	NA	TRBV5-1	TRBJ2-2	CASSPAAPRAGELFF	TGCGCCAGCAGCCCGGCTGCACCCCGGGCCGGGGAGCTGTTTTTT
NA	once	TRBV6-5	TRBJ2-2	CATSRGNTGELFF	TGTGCCACTAGCAGGGGTAACACCGGGGAGCTGTTTTTT
TRBD1	NA	TRBV19	TRBJ1-5	CASTNPQGAVLQPQHF	TGTGCCAGTACAAATCCCCAGGGGGCCGTGCTTCAGCCCCAGCATTTT